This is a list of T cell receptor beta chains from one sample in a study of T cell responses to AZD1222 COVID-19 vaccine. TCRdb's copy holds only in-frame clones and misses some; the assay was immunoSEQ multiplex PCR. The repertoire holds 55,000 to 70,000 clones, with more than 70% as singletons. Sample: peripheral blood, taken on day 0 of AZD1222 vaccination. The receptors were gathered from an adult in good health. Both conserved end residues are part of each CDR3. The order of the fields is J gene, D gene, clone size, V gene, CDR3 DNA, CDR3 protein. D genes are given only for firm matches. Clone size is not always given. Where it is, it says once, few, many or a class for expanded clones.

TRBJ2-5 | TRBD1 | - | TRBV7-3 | TGTGCCAGCAGCCCTCTTTTTACGGTTCACAGGGGGCAAGAGACCCAGTACTTC | CASSPLFTVHRGQETQYF
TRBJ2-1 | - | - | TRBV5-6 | TGTGCCAGCAGCTTGTCCGCTGGGTTTATGGACTGGGGCTACAATGAGCAGTTCTTC | CASSLSAGFMDWGYNEQFF
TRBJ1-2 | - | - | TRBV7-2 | TGTGCCAGCAGCTTAGTAGGCCCCATGGTTTCGTATGGCTACACCTTC | CASSLVGPMVSYGYTF
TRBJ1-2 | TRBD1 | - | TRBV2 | TGTGCCAGCAGTGACATCGGTAGGGGGCCTGGCTATGGCTACACCTTC | CASSDIGRGPGYGYTF
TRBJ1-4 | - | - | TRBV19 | TGTGCCAGTAGTACCGCGGGACGGAACTTTAATGAAAAACTGTTTTTT | CASSTAGRNFNEKLFF
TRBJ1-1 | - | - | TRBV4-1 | TGCGCCAGCAGCCAAGATGGCGGGGGTGGCACTGAAGCTTTCTTT | CASSQDGGGGTEAFF
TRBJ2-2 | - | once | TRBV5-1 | TGCGCCAGCAGCTTAGGACAGCCTAACACCGGGGAGCTGTTTTTT | CASSLGQPNTGELFF
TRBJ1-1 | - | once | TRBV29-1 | TGCAGCGTTGTGGGGGGTAGGACTGAAGCTTTCTTT | CSVVGGRTEAFF
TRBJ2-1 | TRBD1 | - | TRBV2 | TGTGCCAGCACCTTACAGGGGAATGAGCAGTTCTTC | CASTLQGNEQFF
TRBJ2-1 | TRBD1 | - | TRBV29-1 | TGCAGCGTTGAAGGAGGCGGACAGGCTTACAATGAGCAGTTCTTC | CSVEGGGQAYNEQFF
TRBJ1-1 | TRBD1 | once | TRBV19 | TGTGCCAGTAGGGACAGGATAAACACTGAAGCTTTCTTT | CASRDRINTEAFF
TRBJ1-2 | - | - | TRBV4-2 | TGTGCCAGCAGCCAAGACCCGCAGGGATTTAACTATGGCTACACCTTC | CASSQDPQGFNYGYTF
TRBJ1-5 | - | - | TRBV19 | TGTGCCAGTAGTATCTCGATGACCGGACTTAATCAGCCCCAGCATTTT | CASSISMTGLNQPQHF
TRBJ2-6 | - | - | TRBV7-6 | TGTGCCAGCAGCCCACCCCACGGTAGGACCTCTGGGGCCAACGTCCTGACTTTC | CASSPPHGRTSGANVLTF
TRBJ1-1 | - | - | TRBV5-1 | TGCGCCAGCAGCTCCCTCATGACGGGTACGAACACTGAAGCTTTCTTT | CASSSLMTGTNTEAFF
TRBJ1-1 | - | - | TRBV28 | TGTGCCAGCAGTTTCCTCATGACCCGAATTAACACTGAAGCTTTCTTT | CASSFLMTRINTEAFF
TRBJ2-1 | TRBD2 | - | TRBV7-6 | TGTGCCAGCAGCTTAGCTAGCGGGAGGGAGGTGGGTAATGAGCAGTTCTTC | CASSLASGREVGNEQFF
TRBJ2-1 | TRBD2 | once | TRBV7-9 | TGTGCCAGCAGCCCAGAGACTAGCGGCTCTATCCATGAGCAGTTCTTC | CASSPETSGSIHEQFF
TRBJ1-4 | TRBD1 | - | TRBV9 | TGTGCCAGCAGCGCAGGGGCAGGGGGGGAAAAACTGTTTTTT | CASSAGAGGEKLFF
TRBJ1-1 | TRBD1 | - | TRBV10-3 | TGTGCCATCAGAGAGACAGGGGGGATGGGCACTGAAGCTTTCTTT | CAIRETGGMGTEAFF
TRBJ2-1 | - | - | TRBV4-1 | TGCGCCAGCAGCCAATTCCCTCTTAATGAGCAGTTCTTC | CASSQFPLNEQFF
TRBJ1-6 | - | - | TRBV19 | TGTGCCAGTAGGGCACAACAGGGAAATTCACCCCTCCACTTT | CASRAQQGNSPLHF
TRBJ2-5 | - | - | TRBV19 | TGTGCCAGTAGTATTCTCGCCCCCTTGGTTGGCCAAGAGACCCAGTACTTC | CASSILAPLVGQETQYF